This entry lists 16 T cell receptor beta chains sequenced from one sample in a study of T cell responses to AZD1222 COVID-19 vaccine. Assay used: immunoSEQ multiplex PCR; TCRdb lists only in-frame clones, some missing. The profile shows 110,000 to 150,000 clones, 88% of them singletons. This sample comprised peripheral blood, obtained 28 days after the second AZD1222 dose. Receptors originate from an adult who received the AZD1222 COVID-19 vaccine.

This chain links TRBV10-3 with TRBJ2-2; D unresolved. V was shortened by 5 bases and J by 6 bases, with 13 bases between the two germline ends. The CDR3 totals 14 residues. Germline CDR1 ENHRY, CDR2 SYGVKD. CDR3 amino acids: CAISLILNAGELFF. CDR3 nucleotide sequence: TGTGCCATCAGTTTAATCTTAAACGCCGGGGAGCTGTTTTTT.

This clone was counted once. The V gene is TRBV18, the J gene TRBJ2-3, with 9 bases aligning to TRBD1. Germline V gives CDR1 KGHSH, CDR2 LQKENI. The CDR3 covers 14 residues. The V and J ends lost 9 bases and 3 bases, in that order; junction bases with no gene match: 7. The CDR3 nucleotides read TGTGCCAGTGAGGGACAGGGACGGACAGATACGCAGTATTTT. Translating gives CASEGQGRTDTQYF.

The table lists this clone with a count of one. The chain combines TRBV29-1 with TRBJ2-2; 7 nucleotides line up with TRBD1. Germline V CDR1 and CDR2: SQVTM, ANQGSEA. The length of the CDR3 is 14 residues. With V trimmed by 2 bases and J by 5 bases, 5 bases remained unmatched. The DNA for the CDR3 is TGCAGCGTTGAACGACAGGGTGGGACCGGGGAGCTGTTTTTT. Its protein product is CSVERQGGTGELFF.

The chain has TRBV7-2 and TRBJ2-7; D might be TRBD1 (5 bases). V was pared by 5 bases and J by 2 bases, with 13 bases between. The CDR3 is 14 residues long. Germline assignment: CDR1 SGHTA and CDR2 FQGNSA. CDR3 in amino acids: CASSLSQGPYEQYF. The CDR3, as DNA: TGTGCCAGCAGCCTTAGTCAGGGTCCCTACGAGCAGTACTTC.

A few counts support this clone. The chain uses TRBV7-9 and TRBJ1-5; D possibly corresponds to TRBD1 (5 bases). Trimming took 6 bases from V and 0 from J, leaving 21 bases between them. This CDR3 region has 18 residues. Germline assignment: CDR1 SEHNR and CDR2 FQNEAQ (reference sequence). CDR3 in amino acids: CASSRTGLGDSSNQPQHF. The CDR3, as DNA: TGTGCCAGCAGTCGCACGGGTCTGGGGGATAGTAGCAATCAGCCCCAGCATTTT.

This chain joins TRBV18 and TRBJ2-5, with D possibly called TRBD1 or TRBD2 (6 bases each). There are 13 residues in the CDR3. V lost 6 bases to trimming and J lost 2 bases, with 10 bases between them. CDR1 and CDR2 from the germline V gene are KGHSH and LQKENI. The CDR3 region has the DNA TGTGCCAGCTCTACAGGGACTCAAGAGACCCAGTACTTC. This gives the protein CASSTGTQETQYF. Filled out from reference TRBV18 and TRBJ2-5, the complete variable domain reads NAGVMQNPRHLVRRRGQEARLRCSPMKGHSHVYWYRQLPEEGLKFMVYLQKENIIDESGMPKERFSAEFPKEGPSILRIQQVVRGDSAAYFCASSTGTQETQYFGPGTRLLVL.

V usage is TRBV3-1 (or the pseudogene TRBV3-2) and J usage is TRBJ2-3, with D unclear. Looked up from germline, CDR1 is LGHDT and CDR2 is YNNKEL (reference sequence). Trimming removed 2 bases at V and 2 bases at J, with 11 bases between. The CDR3 spans 15 residues. The CDR3 coding sequence is TGTGCCAGCAGCCAAACCGAAGCCAACACAGATACGCAGTATTTT. This encodes CASSQTEANTDTQYF.

On this clone: Sequence at one end of the junction differs from germline and may be a read error. The gene calls are TRBV6-1 and TRBJ1-2; D might be TRBD1 (5 bases). The CDR3 covers 15 residues. Germline V gene lookup returns CDR1 MNHNS and CDR2 SASEGT. The DNA of the CDR3 is TGTGCCAGCAGTGAAGTGGGGCTGACTAACTATGGCTACATCTTC. This sequence encodes CASSEVGLTNYGYIF.

The chain links TRBV5-1 to TRBJ2-3; D remains ambiguous. The V and J ends lost 3 bases and 1 base respectively, with 12 bases between them. CDR1 is SGHRS, CDR2 YFSETQ, per germline. CDR3 size: 15 residues. The CDR3 DNA is TGCGCCAGCAGCTCGGGTGCGGTAGGCACAGATACGCAGTATTTT. Translation gives CASSSGAVGTDTQYF.

CDR3 sequence (DNA): TGCGCCAGCAGTGAGGCGGGCGTAGGTGGTGGGAGCACAGATACGCAGTATTTT. Encoded protein: CASSEAGVGGGSTDTQYF. The chain is built from TRBV10-1 and TRBJ2-3, with D possibly being TRBD2 (5 bases). This CDR3 spans 18 amino acids. Trimming shortened V by 2 bases and J by 0 bases, and 18 bases separated the two germline ends. Germline assignment: CDR1 WNHNN and CDR2 SYGVQD (reference sequence).

This clone was seen a single time. The V call is TRBV10-1, the J call TRBJ2-2; D ambiguous. Trimming stripped 0 bases from V and 6 bases from J, with 11 bases between. The CDR3 spans 15 residues. Germline lookup yields CDR1 WNHNN and CDR2 SYGVQD (reference sequence). In DNA form, the CDR3 reads TGCGCCAGCAGTGAGTCAGCCCGAAACCCCGGGGAGCTGTTTTTT. Amino acids: CASSESARNPGELFF.

J is TRBJ1-6 and V is TRBV28; no firm D call. Trimming shortened V by 3 bases and J by 7 bases, and 10 bases separated the two germline ends. The CDR3 sequence is 14 residues long. The germline CDR1 and CDR2 sequences are MDHEN and SYDVKM. CDR3 in DNA: TGTGCCAGCAGTTTCCCCCCGCTAAATTCACCCCTCCACTTT. Its protein product is CASSFPPLNSPLHF.

The V gene is TRBV7-2, the J gene TRBJ2-3; TRBD1 is a possible D gene (6 bases). This CDR3 comprises 14 residues. Germline CDR1 SGHTA, CDR2 FQGNSA. Trimming removed 5 bases from V and 6 bases from J, with 15 bases in between. As DNA, the CDR3 is TGTGCCAGCAGCCCCCGATACAGGGAGGATACGCAGTATTTT. It encodes CASSPRYREDTQYF.

V is TRBV11-2 and J is TRBJ2-1; 7 bases are a match to TRBD1. The germline V gene encodes CDR1 SGHAT and CDR2 FQNNGV. The CDR3 covers 15 residues. Trimming at V came to 4 bases and at J to 2 bases, leaving 5 bases not matched to a gene. CDR3 DNA sequence: TGTGCCAGCAGCTACCTGACAGGGCCCTACAATGAGCAGTTCTTC. Its translation is CASSYLTGPYNEQFF.

V and J are TRBV6-2 or TRBV6-3 and TRBJ2-5; 9 bases align to TRBD2. From germline, CDR1 is MNHEY and CDR2 SVGEGT. V lost 3 bases and J lost 5; bases outside the gene matches: 10. The CDR3 is 16 residues long. The CDR3 region is CASSYGYSGGPETQYF. The CDR3 DNA reads as TGTGCCAGCAGTTATGGGTACAGCGGGGGGCCTGAGACCCAGTACTTC.

This rearrangement joins TRBV10-3 to TRBJ2-7; D is perhaps TRBD1 (6 bases). Trimming stripped 0 bases from V and 3 bases from J, with 6 bases between. The CDR3 loop spans 13 amino acids. CDR1 and CDR2 (germline): ENHRY, SYGVKD. This CDR3 reads CAISESDSYEQYF. The CDR3, as DNA: TGTGCCATCAGTGAGTCGGACAGCTACGAGCAGTACTTC.